This TCR beta chain was sequenced for a study of T cell repertoires in aging, cancer and after chemotherapy. Overall study context: Six age groups, ranging from 30 or younger to 70 or older, included the donors. Whole-study results and caveats: In healthy donors, age-related TCR diversity loss mainly reflected lost richness.

This clonotype occurred a few times. Its target is not known. TRB rearrangements spanning V, D and J were amplified using mixed TRB-A/B primers. Each CDR3 protein gets one entry after TCRdb re-called the multiplex PCR reads with MiXCR. The sample has 2,600 or so distinct CDR3 sequences, more than 50% seen once. Germline V gene data show CDR1 as MNHEY and CDR2 as SVGEGT. CDR3 length equals 17 residues. V lost 5 bases, J lost 3 bases, and 13 bases stayed unmatched. Peripheral blood genomic DNA, not sorted cells or RNA, was the template. The chain has TRBV6-2 or TRBV6-3 and TRBJ1-1; 9 nucleotides agree with TRBD1. The clonotype originates from a human donor with a solid tumor. The sequencing input was blood. The CDR3 nucleotides are TGTGCCAGCAGTGGAATCTTACAGGGGGCGAGGTACACTGAAGCTTTCTTT. Protein: CASSGILQGARYTEAFF.